This T cell receptor (beta chain) came from a study of control samples from healthy donors and cancer patients. Here immunoSEQ multiplex PCR was the method, and the copy in TCRdb shows in-frame clones only, minus some. Of tens of thousands of clones in the sample, around 81% were seen once. The CDR3 contains 14 residues. Germline lookup yields CDR1 MNHEY and CDR2 SVGAGI. V was pared by 7 bases and J by 2 bases, with 14 bases between. Input material: blood. The V gene is TRBV6-5, the J gene TRBJ2-5; tentatively, D is TRBD1 (6 bases). The source of this sequence is a man aged 25-45 years in good health. CDR3 nucleotides: TGTGCCAGCACCGGCCGGGACACACAAGAGACCCAGTACTTC. Translating gives CASTGRDTQETQYF.